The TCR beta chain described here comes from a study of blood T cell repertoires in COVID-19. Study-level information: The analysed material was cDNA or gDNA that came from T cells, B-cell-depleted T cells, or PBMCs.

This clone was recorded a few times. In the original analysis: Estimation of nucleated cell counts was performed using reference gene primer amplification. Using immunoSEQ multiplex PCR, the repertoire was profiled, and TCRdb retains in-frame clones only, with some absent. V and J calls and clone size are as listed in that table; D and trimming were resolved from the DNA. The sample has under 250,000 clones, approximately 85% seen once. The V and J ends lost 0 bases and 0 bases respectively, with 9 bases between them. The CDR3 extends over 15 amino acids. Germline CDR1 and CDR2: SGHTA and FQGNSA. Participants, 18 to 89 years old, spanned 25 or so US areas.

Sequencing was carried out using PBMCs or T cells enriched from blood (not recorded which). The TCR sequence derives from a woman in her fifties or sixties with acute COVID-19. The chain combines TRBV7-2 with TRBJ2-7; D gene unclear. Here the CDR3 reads CASSLAASSSYEQYF. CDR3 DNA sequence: TGTGCCAGCAGCTTAGCGGCTAGTTCCTCCTACGAGCAGTACTTC.